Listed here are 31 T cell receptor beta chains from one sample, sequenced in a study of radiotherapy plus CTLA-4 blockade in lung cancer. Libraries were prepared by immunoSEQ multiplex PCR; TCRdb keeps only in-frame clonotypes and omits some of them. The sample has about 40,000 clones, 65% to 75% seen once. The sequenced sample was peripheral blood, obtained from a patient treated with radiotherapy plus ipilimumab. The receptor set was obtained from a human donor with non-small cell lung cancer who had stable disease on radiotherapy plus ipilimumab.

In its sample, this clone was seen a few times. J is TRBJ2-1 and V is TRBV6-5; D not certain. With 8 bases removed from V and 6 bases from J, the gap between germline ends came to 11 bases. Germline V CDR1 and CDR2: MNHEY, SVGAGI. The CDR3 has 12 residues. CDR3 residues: CASSTVLNEQFF. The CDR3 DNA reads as TGTGCCAGCTCAACGGTGCTCAATGAGCAGTTCTTC.

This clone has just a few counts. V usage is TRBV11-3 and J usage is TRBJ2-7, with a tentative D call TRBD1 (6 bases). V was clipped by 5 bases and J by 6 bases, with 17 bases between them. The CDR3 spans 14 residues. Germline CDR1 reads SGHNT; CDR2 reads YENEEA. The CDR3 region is CASSPTGAVREQYF. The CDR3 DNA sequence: TGTGCCAGCAGCCCGACAGGAGCGGTCCGCGAGCAGTACTTC.

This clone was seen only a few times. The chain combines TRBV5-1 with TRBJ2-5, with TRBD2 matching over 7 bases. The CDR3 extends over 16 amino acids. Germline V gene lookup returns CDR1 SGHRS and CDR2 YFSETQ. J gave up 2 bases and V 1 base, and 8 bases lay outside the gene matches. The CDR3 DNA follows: TGCGCCAGCAGCTTGTATTCGGGGGGTAAACAAGAGACCCAGTACTTC. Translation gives CASSLYSGGKQETQYF.

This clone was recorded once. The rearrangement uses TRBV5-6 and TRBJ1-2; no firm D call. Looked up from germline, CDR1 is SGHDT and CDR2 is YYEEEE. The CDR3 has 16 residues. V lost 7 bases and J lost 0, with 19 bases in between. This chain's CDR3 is CASLTGAPAANYGYTF. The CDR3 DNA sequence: TGTGCCAGCCTGACCGGAGCCCCGGCAGCTAACTATGGCTACACCTTC.

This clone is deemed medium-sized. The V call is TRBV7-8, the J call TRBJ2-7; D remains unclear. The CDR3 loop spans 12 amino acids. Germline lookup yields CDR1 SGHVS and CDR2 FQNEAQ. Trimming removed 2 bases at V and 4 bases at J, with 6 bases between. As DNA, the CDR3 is TGTGCCAGCAGCTTATCCCAATACGAGCAGTACTTC. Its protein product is CASSLSQYEQYF.

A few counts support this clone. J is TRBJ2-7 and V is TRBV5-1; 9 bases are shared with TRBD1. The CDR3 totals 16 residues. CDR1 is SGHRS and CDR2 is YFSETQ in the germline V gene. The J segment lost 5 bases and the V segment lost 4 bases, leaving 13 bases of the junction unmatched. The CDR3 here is CASSIRPGTGNHEQYF. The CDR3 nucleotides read TGCGCCAGCAGCATACGTCCCGGGACAGGGAACCACGAGCAGTACTTC.

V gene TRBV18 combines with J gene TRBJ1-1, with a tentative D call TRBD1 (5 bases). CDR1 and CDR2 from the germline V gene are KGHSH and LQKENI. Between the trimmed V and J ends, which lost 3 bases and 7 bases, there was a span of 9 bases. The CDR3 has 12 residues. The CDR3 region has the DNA TGTGCCAGCTCACCGGGGCAGGGTGAAGCTTTCTTT. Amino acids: CASSPGQGEAFF.

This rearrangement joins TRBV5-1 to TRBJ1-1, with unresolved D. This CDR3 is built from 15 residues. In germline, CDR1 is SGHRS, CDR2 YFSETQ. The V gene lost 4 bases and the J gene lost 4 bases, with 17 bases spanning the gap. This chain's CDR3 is CASSESPGGVTEAFF. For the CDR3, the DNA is TGCGCCAGCAGCGAGAGCCCCGGAGGAGTCACTGAAGCTTTCTTT.

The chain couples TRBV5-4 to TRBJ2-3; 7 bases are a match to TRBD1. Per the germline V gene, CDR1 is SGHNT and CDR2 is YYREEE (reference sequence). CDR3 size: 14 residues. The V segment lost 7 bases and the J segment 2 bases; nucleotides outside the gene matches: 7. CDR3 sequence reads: CASRRDSSTDTQYF. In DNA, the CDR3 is TGTGCCAGCCGTCGGGACAGTTCCACAGATACGCAGTATTTT.

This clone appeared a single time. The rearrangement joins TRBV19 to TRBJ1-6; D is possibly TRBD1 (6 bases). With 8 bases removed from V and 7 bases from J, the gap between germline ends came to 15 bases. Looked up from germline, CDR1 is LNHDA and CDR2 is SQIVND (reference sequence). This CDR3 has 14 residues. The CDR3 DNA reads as TGTGCCAGTCGATCCGGGACACCGAATTCACCCCTCCACTTT. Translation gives CASRSGTPNSPLHF.

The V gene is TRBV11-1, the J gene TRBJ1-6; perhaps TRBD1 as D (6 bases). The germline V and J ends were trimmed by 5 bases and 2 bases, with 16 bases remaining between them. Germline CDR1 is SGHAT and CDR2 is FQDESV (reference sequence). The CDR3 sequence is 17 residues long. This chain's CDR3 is CASSKSGTRPYNSPLHF. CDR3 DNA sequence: TGTGCCAGCAGCAAAAGCGGGACAAGGCCCTATAATTCACCCCTCCACTTT.

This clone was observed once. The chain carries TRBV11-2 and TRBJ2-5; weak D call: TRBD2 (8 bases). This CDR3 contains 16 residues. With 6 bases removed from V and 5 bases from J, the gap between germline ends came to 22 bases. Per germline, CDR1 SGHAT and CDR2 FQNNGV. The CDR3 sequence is CASSSAREGAYETQYF. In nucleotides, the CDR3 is TGTGCCAGCAGTTCGGCCCGGGAGGGGGCATATGAGACCCAGTACTTC.

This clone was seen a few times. The CDR3 DNA reads as TGTGCCAGCAGTCGACAGACTGAGCAGTACTTC. It specifies CASSRQTEQYF. The chain uses TRBV6-6 and TRBJ2-7, with a weak D call TRBD1 (5 bases). V was clipped by 5 bases and J by 7 bases, with 9 bases between them. Germline-derived CDR1 and CDR2 are MNHNY and SVGAGI (reference sequence). The CDR3 has 11 amino acids.

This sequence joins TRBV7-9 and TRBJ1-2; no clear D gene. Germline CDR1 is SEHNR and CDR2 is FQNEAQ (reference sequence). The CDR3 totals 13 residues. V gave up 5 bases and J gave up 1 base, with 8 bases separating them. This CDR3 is CASSTGGNYGYTF. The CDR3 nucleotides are TGTGCCAGCAGCACGGGAGGTAACTATGGCTACACCTTC.

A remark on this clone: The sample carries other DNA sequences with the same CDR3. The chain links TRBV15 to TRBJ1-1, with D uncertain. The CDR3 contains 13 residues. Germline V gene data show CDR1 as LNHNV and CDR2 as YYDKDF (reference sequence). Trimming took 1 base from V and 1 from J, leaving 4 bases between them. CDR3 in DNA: TGTGCCACCAGCAGAGCACAGAACACTGAAGCTTTCTTT. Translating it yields CATSRAQNTEAFF.

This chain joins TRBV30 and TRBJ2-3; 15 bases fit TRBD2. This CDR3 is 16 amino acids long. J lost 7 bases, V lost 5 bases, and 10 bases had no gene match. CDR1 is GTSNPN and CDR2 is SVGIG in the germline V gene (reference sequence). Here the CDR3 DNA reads TGTGCCTGGGCGGGAGGACTAGCGGGGGGGCCGAATACGCAGTATTTT. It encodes CAWAGGLAGGPNTQYF.

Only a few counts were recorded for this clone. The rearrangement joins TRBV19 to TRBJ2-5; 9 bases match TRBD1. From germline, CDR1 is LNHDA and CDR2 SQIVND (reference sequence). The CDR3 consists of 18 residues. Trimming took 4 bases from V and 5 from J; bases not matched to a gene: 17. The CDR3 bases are TGTGCCAGTAGTAATTCGTTTTTATTGGACAGGGGCTTGGAGACCCAGTACTTC. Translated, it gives CASSNSFLLDRGLETQYF.

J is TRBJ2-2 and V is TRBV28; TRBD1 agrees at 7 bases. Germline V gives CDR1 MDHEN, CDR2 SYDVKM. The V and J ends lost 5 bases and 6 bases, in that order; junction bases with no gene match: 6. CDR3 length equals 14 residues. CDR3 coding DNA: TGTGCCAGCAGTCCCACAGGGGTCCCCGGGGAGCTGTTTTTT. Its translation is CASSPTGVPGELFF.

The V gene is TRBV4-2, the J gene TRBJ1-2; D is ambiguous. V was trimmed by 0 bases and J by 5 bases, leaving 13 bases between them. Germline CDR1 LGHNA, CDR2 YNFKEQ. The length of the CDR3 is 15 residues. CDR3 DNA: TGTGCCAGCAGCCAAGATCTTACTAAGCCGTATGGCTACACCTTC. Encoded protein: CASSQDLTKPYGYTF.

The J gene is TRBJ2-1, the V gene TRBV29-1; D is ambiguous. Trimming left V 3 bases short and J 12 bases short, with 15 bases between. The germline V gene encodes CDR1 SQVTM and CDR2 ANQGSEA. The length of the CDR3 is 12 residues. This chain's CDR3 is CSVDASQGGQFF. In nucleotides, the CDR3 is TGCAGCGTTGACGCCAGCCAAGGCGGGCAGTTCTTC.

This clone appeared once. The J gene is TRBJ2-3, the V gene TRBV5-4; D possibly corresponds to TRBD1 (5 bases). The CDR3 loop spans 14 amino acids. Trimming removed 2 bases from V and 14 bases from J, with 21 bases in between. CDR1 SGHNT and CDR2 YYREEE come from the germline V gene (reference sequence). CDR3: CASSLEKSARTGYF. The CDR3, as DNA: TGTGCCAGCAGCTTAGAGAAGTCCGCTCGTACAGGGTATTTT.

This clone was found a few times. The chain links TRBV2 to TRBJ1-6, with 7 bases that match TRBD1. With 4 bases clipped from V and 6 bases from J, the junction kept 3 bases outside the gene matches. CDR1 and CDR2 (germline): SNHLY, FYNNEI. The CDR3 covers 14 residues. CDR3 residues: CASSVRGTNSPLHF. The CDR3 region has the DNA TGTGCCAGCAGTGTCAGGGGGACTAATTCACCCCTCCACTTT.

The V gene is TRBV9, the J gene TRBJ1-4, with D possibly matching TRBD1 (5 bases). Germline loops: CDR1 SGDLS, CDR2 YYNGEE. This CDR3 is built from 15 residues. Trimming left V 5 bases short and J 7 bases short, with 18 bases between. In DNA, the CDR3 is TGTGCCAGCAGTGCGATGGGCAGGGCAGGTGAAAAACTGTTTTTT. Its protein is CASSAMGRAGEKLFF.

CDR3 amino acids: CASSLLTTGRGNTEAFF. As DNA, the CDR3 is TGCGCCAGCAGCTTGCTTACAACAGGGAGGGGAAACACTGAAGCTTTCTTT. This chain connects TRBV5-1 to TRBJ1-1, with a possible D match to TRBD1 (6 bases). Germline V CDR1 and CDR2: SGHRS, YFSETQ. V dropped 1 base and J dropped 2 bases, with 18 bases sitting between them. The CDR3 length is 17 residues. Complete variable domain (other parts from reference TRBV5-1 and TRBJ1-1): KAGVTQTPRYLIKTRGQQVTLSCSPISGHRSVSWYQQTPGQGLQFLFEYFSETQRNKGNFPGRFSGRQFSNSRSEMNVSTLELGDSALYLCASSLLTTGRGNTEAFFGQGTRLTVV.

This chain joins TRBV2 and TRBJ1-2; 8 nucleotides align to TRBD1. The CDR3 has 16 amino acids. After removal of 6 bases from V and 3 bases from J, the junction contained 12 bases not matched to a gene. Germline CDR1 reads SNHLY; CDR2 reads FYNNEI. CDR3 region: CASSSGQGLRYYGYTF. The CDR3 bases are TGTGCCAGCAGCAGTGGACAGGGACTTCGCTACTATGGCTACACCTTC.

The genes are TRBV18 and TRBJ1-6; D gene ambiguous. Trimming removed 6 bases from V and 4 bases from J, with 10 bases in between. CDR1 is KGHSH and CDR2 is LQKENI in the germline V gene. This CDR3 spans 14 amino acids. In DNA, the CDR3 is TGTGCCAGCTCCTCGACAAATTATAATTCACCCCTCCACTTT. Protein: CASSSTNYNSPLHF.

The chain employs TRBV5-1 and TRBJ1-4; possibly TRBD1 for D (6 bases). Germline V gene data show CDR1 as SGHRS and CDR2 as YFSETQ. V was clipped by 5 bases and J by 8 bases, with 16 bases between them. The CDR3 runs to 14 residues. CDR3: CASSLQGLGEKLFF. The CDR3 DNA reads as TGCGCCAGCAGTCTACAGGGTCTTGGGGAAAAACTGTTTTTT.

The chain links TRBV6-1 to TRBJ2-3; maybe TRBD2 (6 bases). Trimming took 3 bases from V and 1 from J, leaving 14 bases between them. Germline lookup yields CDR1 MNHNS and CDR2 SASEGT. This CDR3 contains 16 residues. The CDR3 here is CASSDAGGGRTDTQYF. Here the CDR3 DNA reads TGTGCCAGCAGTGATGCCGGGGGAGGTCGCACAGATACGCAGTATTTT.

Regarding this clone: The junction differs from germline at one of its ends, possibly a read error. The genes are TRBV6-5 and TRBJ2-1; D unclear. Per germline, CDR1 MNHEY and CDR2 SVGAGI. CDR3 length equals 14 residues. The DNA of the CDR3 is TGTGCCATCAGTGAGCGCTCTGCCTACAATGAGCAGTTCTTC. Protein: CAISERSAYNEQFF.

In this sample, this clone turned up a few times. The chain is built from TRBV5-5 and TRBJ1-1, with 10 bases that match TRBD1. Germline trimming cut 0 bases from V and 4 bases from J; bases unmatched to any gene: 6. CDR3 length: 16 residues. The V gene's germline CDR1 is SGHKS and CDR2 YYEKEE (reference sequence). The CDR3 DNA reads TGTGCCAGCAGCTTGGTATTTCGGACAGGGGGCACTGAAGCTTTCTTT. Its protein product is CASSLVFRTGGTEAFF.

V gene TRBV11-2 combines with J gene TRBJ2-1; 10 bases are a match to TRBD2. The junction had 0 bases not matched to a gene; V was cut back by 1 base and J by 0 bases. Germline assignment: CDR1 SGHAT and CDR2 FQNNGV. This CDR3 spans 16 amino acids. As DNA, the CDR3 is TGTGCCAGCAGCTTAGGACTAGCGGGCTCCTACAATGAGCAGTTCTTC. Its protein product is CASSLGLAGSYNEQFF.